This TCR beta chain is drawn from a study of patients and donors after allogeneic stem cell transplantation. CDR1 and CDR2 (germline): MNHEY, SMNVEV (reference sequence). Germline trimming cut 3 bases from V and 8 bases from J; bases unmatched to any gene: 11. This CDR3 has 15 amino acids. From the RT-PCR reads, TCRdb called clonotypes with MiXCR, one entry per CDR3 protein. The sample carries about 960,000 distinct CDR3 sequences, about a sixth recorded once. The rearrangement links TRBV27 to TRBJ2-3, with TRBD2 matching over 7 bases. This clonotype originated in a human donor who was either an allogeneic HSCT recipient or a stem cell or donor lymphocyte infusion donor (not recorded which). It is not recorded whose cells these are; they may come from a transplant donor. Sequencing input: blood, either unsorted or a sorted T cell fraction (not recorded which). The DNA of the CDR3 is TGTGCCAGCAGTTTGGCGGGAGAGAGACCGGGTACGCAGTATTTT. Translating gives CASSLAGERPGTQYF.